This T cell receptor beta chain comes out of a study of T cells in Graves' hyperthyroidism and ophthalmopathy. Study-wide results and caveats: With a median lead of 6.5 months before onset, the model predicted ophthalmopathy.

This clonotype was seen only a few times. Its antigen is currently unknown. Germline loops: CDR1 MNHNS, CDR2 SASEGT. Trimming took 6 bases from V and 1 from J; bases not matched to a gene: 3. CDR3 length: 15 amino acids. TCR beta CDR3 sequences were amplified from RNA transcripts. In the first-round RT-PCR of the TCR CDR3, the HTBI primer set was used. MiXCR, run by TCRdb on the multiplex PCR reads, gives a single entry per CDR3 protein. The sample includes 550,000 to 800,000 distinct CDR3 sequences, roughly 15% of them seen just once. The receptor's source is a man between 18 and 35 years old with Graves' hyperthyroidism. The source material was blood. The rearrangement joins TRBV6-1 to TRBJ2-2; 9 nucleotides line up with TRBD2. CDR3 in amino acids: CASRTSGLNTGELFF. CDR3 in DNA: TGTGCCAGCAGAACTAGCGGGCTGAACACCGGGGAGCTGTTTTTT.